This T cell receptor (beta chain) is drawn from a study of T cell changes during pregnancy in multiple sclerosis. TCRdb keeps only in-frame clones here, not all; method: immunoSEQ multiplex PCR. Found here are several thousand clones, around 90% of them singletons; the top ten hold 9.5% to 13%. From germline, CDR1 is MNHNS and CDR2 SASEGT. The CDR3 loop spans 16 amino acids. V lost 2 bases and J 1 base, leaving 13 bases between the germline ends. The J gene is TRBJ2-3, the V gene TRBV6-1; TRBD1 is a possible D gene (7 bases). Sequences were derived from CD8+ T cells from peripheral blood mononuclear cells, sampled in the first trimester of pregnancy. The TCR comes from a female donor in good health, enrolled as a control in a pregnancy study. CDR3 DNA: TGTGCCAGCAGTGAATTGGGCGGGACAGGCACAGATACGCAGTATTTT. This gives the protein CASSELGGTGTDTQYF.